This T cell receptor (beta chain) was retrieved from a study of cytomegalovirus exposure and HLA in healthy donors. Overall study results and limits: The likely origin of a cluster of highly shared sequence variants was a sequencing artifact.

As to this clone: Its antigen is not known.

This CDR3 is 14 amino acids long. From germline, CDR1 is MNHNS and CDR2 SASEGT. The V and J ends lost 7 bases and 2 bases respectively, with 14 bases between them. 13 Jbeta primers and 60 Vbeta primers were used for the PCR. Assay used: immunoSEQ multiplex PCR; TCRdb lists only in-frame clones, some missing. The repertoire holds over 110,000 clones, with roughly three quarters as singletons. V usage is TRBV6-1 and J usage is TRBJ1-1, with D possibly being TRBD1 (6 bases). This receptor was identified in a female donor in good health and CMV-seronegative. Sample: PBMCs. The DNA of the CDR3 is TGTGCCAGCACCACAGGGAGGGGTAACACTGAAGCTTTCTTT. It yields the protein CASTTGRGNTEAFF.